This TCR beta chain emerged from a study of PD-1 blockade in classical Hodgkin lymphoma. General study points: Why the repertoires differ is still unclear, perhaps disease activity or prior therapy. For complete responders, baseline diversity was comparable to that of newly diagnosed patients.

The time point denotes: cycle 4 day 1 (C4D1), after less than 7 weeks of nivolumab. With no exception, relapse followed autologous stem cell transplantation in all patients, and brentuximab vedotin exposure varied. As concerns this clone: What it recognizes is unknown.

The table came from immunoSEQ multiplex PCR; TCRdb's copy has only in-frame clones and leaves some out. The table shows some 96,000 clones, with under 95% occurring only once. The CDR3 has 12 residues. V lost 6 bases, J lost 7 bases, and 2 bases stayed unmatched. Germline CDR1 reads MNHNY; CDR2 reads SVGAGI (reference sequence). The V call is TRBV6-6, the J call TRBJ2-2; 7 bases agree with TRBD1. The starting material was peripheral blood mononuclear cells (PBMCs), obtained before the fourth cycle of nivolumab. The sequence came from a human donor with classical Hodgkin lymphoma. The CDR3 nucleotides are TGTGCCAGCAGACAGGGGTTCGGGGAGCTGTTTTTT. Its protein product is CASRQGFGELFF.